The TCR beta chain described here comes from a study of CD8 T cells in Susac syndrome. Study-wide results and caveats: That the number of individuals in its TCR sequencing and HLA analysis was relatively small was acknowledged by the study.

RNA totalling roughly 0.45 to 1 ug underwent reverse transcription with random hexamers. A multiplex approach, immunoSEQ multiplex PCR, amplified TCR beta CDR3 across 54 Vbeta and 13 Jbeta. TCRdb independently ran MiXCR on the immunoSEQ multiplex PCR reads; one entry per CDR3 protein. The table includes approximately 210,000 distinct CDR3 sequences, around 96% detected once. TEMRA cells were FACS-enriched, unlike CD8+ and CD4+ T cells, which were negatively isolated. In the case of this clonotype: What it binds is not known.

V lost 7 bases and J 2 bases, leaving 14 bases between the germline ends. The CDR3 totals 13 residues. Germline CDR1 reads SQVTM; CDR2 reads ANQGSEA. This chain links TRBV29-1 with TRBJ1-2; D is possibly TRBD1 (6 bases). The clonotype was recovered from a human donor with multiple sclerosis. The sample taken for sequencing was CD4+ T cells from PBMCs. The CDR3, as DNA: TGCAGCGCCCAAGGAGGGGGGAACTATGGCTACACCTTC. Residues: CSAQGGGNYGYTF.